The 2 T cell receptor beta chains below come from one sample, sequenced in a study of T cells after yellow fever vaccination. A single record per CDR3 protein comes from TCRdb applying MiXCR to the 5' RACE reads. The table shows about 310,000 distinct CDR3 sequences, with approximately 3.8% occurring only once. The sequenced sample was PBMCs, obtained on the day of the yellow fever booster vaccination. The origin of the receptors is a man younger than 35 who received the YFV17D yellow fever vaccine.

This clonotype was seen more than once but under ten times. The chain uses TRBV7-3 and TRBJ2-3; 7 bases are shared with TRBD2. This CDR3 contains 15 residues. CDR1 and CDR2 (germline): SGHTA, FQGTGA. With 0 bases clipped from V and 4 bases from J, the junction kept 4 bases outside the gene matches. The CDR3: CASSLTSGVADTQYF. The CDR3 DNA is TGTGCCAGCAGCTTAACGAGCGGGGTCGCAGATACGCAGTATTTT.

This clonotype has more than one count but fewer than ten. DNA of the CDR3: TGTGCCAGCAAAAGGTGGGGGAGCTACGAGCAGTACGTC. Translation gives CASKRWGSYEQYV. The V and J genes are TRBV5-4 and TRBJ2-7, with D perhaps being TRBD1 or TRBD2 (5 bases each). Per the germline V gene, CDR1 is SGHNT and CDR2 is YYREEE (reference sequence). V was shortened by 6 bases and J by 3 bases, with 13 bases between the two germline ends. The CDR3 extends over 13 amino acids.